This T cell receptor beta chain was captured by sequencing in a study of blood T cells in healthy people across ages. Study findings and constraints: Any changes in expanded clonotypes were possibly confounded, as donor CMV status remained unknown. Diversity estimated from one million T cells was considered an underestimate.

Primed by a sample-barcoded 5' primer and a J-beta primer mix, a second PCR proceeded for about 6 to 12 cycles. TCRdb recomputed calls from the 5' RACE reads with MiXCR, one row per CDR3 protein. The data show fewer than 1.5 million distinct CDR3 sequences, 40% to 50% seen once. The CDR3 length is 21 residues. Trimming took 7 bases from V and 4 from J; bases not matched to a gene: 27. About this clonotype: Its antigen remains unidentified.

The specimen was blood. This sequence originates from a woman younger than 30 in good health. The chain employs TRBV12-3 or TRBV12-4 and TRBJ2-3; 9 nucleotides agree with TRBD2. This CDR3 is CASTPTLAGRVGSSTADTQYF. In nucleotides, the CDR3 is TGTGCCAGCACCCCGACCCTAGCGGGGCGCGTCGGATCAAGTACCGCAGATACGCAGTATTTT.